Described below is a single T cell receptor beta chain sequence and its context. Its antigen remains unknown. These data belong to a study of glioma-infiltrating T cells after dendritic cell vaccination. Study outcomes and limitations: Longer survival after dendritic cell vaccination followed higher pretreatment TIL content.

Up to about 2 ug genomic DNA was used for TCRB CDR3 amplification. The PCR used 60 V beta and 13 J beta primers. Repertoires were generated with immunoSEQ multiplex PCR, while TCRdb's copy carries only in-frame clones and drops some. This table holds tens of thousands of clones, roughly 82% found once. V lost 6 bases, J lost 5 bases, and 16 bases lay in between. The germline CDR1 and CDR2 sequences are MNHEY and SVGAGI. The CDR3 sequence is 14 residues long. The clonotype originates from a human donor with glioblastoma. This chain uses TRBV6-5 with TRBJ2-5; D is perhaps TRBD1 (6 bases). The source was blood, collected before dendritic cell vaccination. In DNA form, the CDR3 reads TGTGCCAGCAGCCCTCGTCAGGGGCGCGAGACCCAGTACTTC. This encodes CASSPRQGRETQYF.